Following are 18 T cell receptor beta chains from one sample sequenced in a study of T-cell memory formation after mild COVID-19. Each CDR3 protein is one row after TCRdb ran MiXCR on the 5' RACE reads. Of 300,000 or so distinct CDR3 sequences listed, roughly 17% are singletons. Sequenced material: PBMCs or a T cell subset sorted from them (not recorded which). These receptors were obtained from a man younger than 35 who had mild COVID-19 (a few samples of this study predate the infection). Cell type and time point are not known.

The chain joins TRBV3-1 to TRBJ2-3; no definite D call. CDR1 is LGHDT, CDR2 YNNKEL, per germline (reference sequence). The CDR3 runs to 14 residues. V lost 1 base and J 1 base, leaving 6 bases between the germline ends. CDR3 residues: CASSQVVGTDTQYF. The CDR3 nucleotides read TGTGCCAGCAGCCAAGTTGTGGGCACAGATACGCAGTATTTT.

This clonotype occurred a few times. V and J are TRBV6-5 and TRBJ1-4; tentative D call: TRBD1 (5 bases). Trimming removed 5 bases from V and 8 bases from J, with 18 bases in between. CDR3 length equals 15 residues. CDR1 and CDR2 from the germline V gene are MNHEY and SVGAGI. The CDR3 DNA follows: TGTGCCAGCAGTAAGGCCGGGGGGTTGCAGGAAAAACTGTTTTTT. Its translation: CASSKAGGLQEKLFF.

CDR3 coding DNA: TGTGCCAGCTCACGCGACCGGCCTTCTGGAAACACCATATATTTT. It specifies CASSRDRPSGNTIYF. This chain connects TRBV18 to TRBJ1-3, with D unresolved. CDR1 is KGHSH and CDR2 is LQKENI in the germline V gene. The V and J ends lost 4 bases and 1 base respectively, with 11 bases between them. The CDR3 is made up of 15 amino acids.

This clonotype has only a few counts. The chain combines TRBV6-5 with TRBJ1-3; a weak D match, TRBD1 (6 bases). CDR3 size: 15 residues. Germline CDR1 MNHEY, CDR2 SVGAGI. Between the trimmed V and J ends, which lost 6 bases and 1 base, there was a span of 13 bases. The CDR3 loop is CASSRDRFSGNTIYF. The CDR3 DNA reads as TGTGCCAGCAGCCGAGACAGGTTTTCTGGAAACACCATATATTTT.

The chain is built from TRBV7-8 and TRBJ2-5; 8 bases fit TRBD2. The trim removed 5 bases at V and 2 bases at J, leaving 13 bases unmatched. The CDR3 is made up of 17 amino acids. From germline, CDR1 is SGHVS and CDR2 FQNEAQ. CDR3 nucleotide sequence: TGTGCCAGCAGCCCGGGGGGGGACCTCCGACCACAAGAGACCCAGTACTTC. It is translated as CASSPGGDLRPQETQYF.

This clonotype was counted at least ten times. The rearrangement uses TRBV29-1 and TRBJ1-1, with 7 bases that match TRBD1. The germline V gene encodes CDR1 SQVTM and CDR2 ANQGSEA. The CDR3 has 12 residues. J lost 2 bases, V lost 4 bases, and 1 base had no gene match. The CDR3 DNA sequence: TGCAGCGTTGGACAGGGCAACACTGAAGCTTTCTTT. Amino acid sequence: CSVGQGNTEAFF. The full variable domain, rest sourced from reference TRBV29-1 and TRBJ1-1, is SAVISQKPSRDICQRGTSLTIQCQVDSQVTMMFWYRQQPGQSLTLIATANQGSEATYESGFVIDKFPISRPNLTFSTLTVSNMSPEDSSIYLCSVGQGNTEAFFGQGTRLTVV.

This chain connects TRBV4-1 to TRBJ2-5; D remains unclear. Germline CDR1 MGHRA, CDR2 YSYEKL. Trimming took off 4 bases at V and 7 bases at J, with 10 bases between the two ends. The CDR3 has 12 residues. This chain's CDR3 is CASSRADGTQYF. In DNA form, the CDR3 reads TGCGCCAGCAGCCGAGCCGATGGGACCCAGTACTTC.

J is TRBJ1-3 and V is TRBV2; D is unresolved. The CDR3 is 14 amino acids. Germline-derived CDR1 and CDR2 are SNHLY and FYNNEI. Deletions cut 3 bases from V and 4 bases from J, with 10 bases between. The CDR3: CASSDRQRGNTIYF. For the CDR3, the DNA is TGTGCCAGCAGTGACCGCCAGCGGGGAAACACCATATATTTT.

The chain uses TRBV10-3 and TRBJ2-7; tentatively, D is TRBD2 (5 bases). The CDR3 runs 14 residues. Trimming removed 2 bases at V and 12 bases at J, with 20 bases between. Germline CDR1 is ENHRY and CDR2 is SYGVKD. This CDR3 is CAISEGGLALRMYV. As DNA, the CDR3 is TGTGCCATCAGTGAGGGAGGCCTAGCCCTGAGAATGTACGTC.

Concerning this clonotype itself: Relative to the germline gene, one junction end is altered; a read error may explain this. This rearrangement joins TRBV5-1 to TRBJ1-1; the match to TRBD1 covers 8 bases. CDR3 size: 16 residues. Germline V gives CDR1 SGHRS, CDR2 YFSETQ. The CDR3 spells CASSGPGQGLGTEDFF. In nucleotides, the CDR3 is TGCGCCAGCAGCGGACCCGGACAGGGCCTGGGCACTGAAGATTTCTTT.

There are many counts of this clonotype. V and J are TRBV10-2 and TRBJ2-7; tentatively, D is TRBD2 (6 bases). Trimming cost V 9 bases and J 2 bases, with 14 bases left between them. This CDR3 region has 13 residues. The germline V gene encodes CDR1 WSHSY and CDR2 SAAADI. The CDR3 bases are TGCGCCAGTTCTAGGCGGGAAACCTACGAGCAGTACTTC. It translates to CASSRRETYEQYF.

The rearrangement joins TRBV28 to TRBJ2-7, with D possibly being TRBD2 (5 bases). Germline-derived CDR1 and CDR2 are MDHEN and SYDVKM. The V and J ends lost 6 bases and 3 bases respectively, with 15 bases between them. The CDR3 extends over 14 amino acids. The CDR3 coding sequence is TGTGCCAGCAGCCCCGGGGTCGAACTCTACGAGCAGTACGTC. Protein product: CASSPGVELYEQYV.

This clonotype was detected only a few times. J is TRBJ2-6 and V is TRBV6-6; 7 bases align to TRBD1. V shed 2 bases and J 2 bases; nucleotides not matched to a gene: 12. Germline loops: CDR1 MNHNY, CDR2 SVGAGI (reference sequence). This CDR3 has 19 amino acids. CDR3 nucleotide sequence: TGTGCCAGCAGTTACCTGACAGGGCTTGCTTCTGCTGGGGCCAACGTCCTGACTTTC. Its protein is CASSYLTGLASAGANVLTF.

V usage is TRBV4-2 and J usage is TRBJ2-3, with TRBD2 matching 10 bases. V shed 1 base and J 0 bases; nucleotides not matched to a gene: 4. Per the germline V gene, CDR1 is LGHNA and CDR2 is YNFKEQ. The CDR3 extends over 17 amino acids. This CDR3 is CASSQAASGGSTDTQYF. The CDR3 region has the DNA TGTGCCAGCAGCCAAGCTGCTAGCGGGGGTAGCACAGATACGCAGTATTTT.

This sequence joins TRBV4-1 and TRBJ1-4, with a weak D call TRBD1 (5 bases). Trimming removed 1 base at V and 4 bases at J, with 10 bases between. The CDR3 has 15 residues. Germline assignment: CDR1 MGHRA and CDR2 YSYEKL. The CDR3 DNA follows: TGCGCCAGCAGCCAAGGGGGCGGCTATAATGAAAAACTGTTTTTT. It codes for CASSQGGGYNEKLFF.

CDR3 region: CASSQDPPGTGNTEAFF. In DNA, the CDR3 is TGTGCCAGCAGCCAAGATCCCCCCGGGACAGGGAACACTGAAGCTTTCTTT. This rearrangement joins TRBV14 to TRBJ1-1; 8 bases agree with TRBD1. The trim removed 0 bases at V and 1 base at J, leaving 7 bases unmatched. Germline lookup yields CDR1 SGHDN and CDR2 FVKESK. This CDR3 comprises 17 residues.

This sequence joins TRBV18 and TRBJ1-1; D ambiguous. The CDR3 is 12 amino acids. Trimming removed 1 base from V and 5 bases from J, with 5 bases in between. Germline-derived CDR1 and CDR2 are KGHSH and LQKENI. The DNA for the CDR3 is TGTGCCAGCTCACCACGGGAGACTGAAGCTTTCTTT. Translating gives CASSPRETEAFF.

The V call is TRBV6-2 or TRBV6-3, the J call TRBJ2-7; a weak D match, TRBD1 (5 bases). The CDR3 is 15 amino acids. Trimming removed 0 bases at V and 4 bases at J, with 13 bases between. Germline CDR1 and CDR2: MNHEY and SVGEGT. The CDR3 nucleotides read TGTGCCAGCAGTTACTCGTCGCAGGGATGGTACGAGCAGTACGTC. This translates into CASSYSSQGWYEQYV.